These T cell receptor beta chains were read from a single sample in a study of post-analysis software for immune sequencing data. TCRdb ran MiXCR on the PCR reads and lists one entry per CDR3 protein. This sample has fewer than 850,000 distinct CDR3 sequences, with under 60% found just once. The specimen sequenced was blood. These receptors all stem from a girl between 5 and 17 years old with multiple sclerosis. Each CDR3 is given without its conserved first and last residue. The D gene is left open where the match is weak.

TRBD2 TRBJ2-1 TRBV3-1 13 ASSPTGLAVNEQF
- TRBJ1-1 TRBV6-5 12 ASSYYLGSAEAF
- TRBJ2-7 TRBV6-2/TRBV6-3 13 ASRLGRGPTYEQY
TRBD1 TRBJ1-1 TRBV14 13 ASSLRTGRSTEAF
- TRBJ2-1 TRBV4-3 14 ASSQDEPAVRGQQF
- TRBJ1-2 TRBV29-1 12 SVGEGPGRIGYT
- TRBJ2-1 TRBV4-2 11 ASSQSLADEQF
- TRBJ2-6 TRBV5-1 14 ASSLFGQTGANVLT
TRBD2 TRBJ2-3 TRBV9 14 ASSVVASGITDTQY
TRBD2 TRBJ2-5 TRBV4-1 12 ASSLLERGETQY
- TRBJ2-1 TRBV29-1 11 SVESGISNEQF
TRBD1 TRBJ1-5 TRBV4-2 14 ASSTGTGNGGQPQH
TRBD2 TRBJ2-5 TRBV14 13 ASSPTEGLQETQY
- TRBJ2-6 TRBV7-8 11 ASRDSGANVLT
- TRBJ2-7 TRBV4-3 14 ASSQERQKGLFEQY
- TRBJ1-1 TRBV24-1 11 ATSEGAGTEAF
- TRBJ2-3 TRBV14 11 ASSQPETDTQY
- TRBJ1-2 TRBV6-2/TRBV6-3 12 ASSSAGSMYGYT
TRBD2 TRBJ2-7 TRBV20-1 14 SARSGTSGNSYEQY
TRBD2 - TRBV9 15 ASSVKRASGSQETQY
TRBD1 TRBJ2-5 TRBV20-1 12 SARDGGQGGTQY
TRBD1 TRBJ2-7 TRBV29-1 10 NVQGVTYEQY
- TRBJ1-2 TRBV28 12 ASSLARADYGYT
- TRBJ1-5 TRBV15 13 ATSRDKDSNQPQH
- TRBJ2-4 TRBV6-2/TRBV6-3 13 ASTEDGVTHDIQY
- TRBJ2-1 TRBV5-5 14 ASSLRDETTRDEQF
- TRBJ1-6 TRBV6-2/TRBV6-3 10 ASGRRGSPLH
- TRBJ2-1 TRBV4-3 12 ASSQLSAGGEQF
- TRBJ1-6 TRBV28 16 ASSFVVVTDPNESPLH
- TRBJ1-2 TRBV24-1 10 ATSHSNYGYT
TRBD1 TRBJ1-2 TRBV7-9 14 ASSYATGTLNYGYT
- TRBJ1-1 TRBV28 13 ASSLSDGQNTEAF
- TRBJ2-7 TRBV2 11 ASSDGQTYEQY
TRBD2 TRBJ2-7 TRBV7-2 13 ASSITSGMTYEQY
- TRBJ2-7 TRBV12-3/TRBV12-4 14 ASSHPGTNNLYEQY
- TRBJ2-7 TRBV19 13 ASSRQLGDSYEQY
- TRBJ2-1 TRBV7-8 12 ASRRTNALDEQF
- TRBJ1-6 TRBV10-1 10 ASSEGNSPLH
- TRBJ1-2 TRBV20-1 11 SARDLADYGYT
- TRBJ1-2 TRBV7-9 12 ASSAGGVPSGYT
- TRBJ2-1 TRBV13 13 ASSLQGPTYNGQF
TRBD1 - TRBV9 13 ASSVEGSAGGEQY
- TRBJ2-3 TRBV7-9 13 ALLRRGTAQDTRY
- TRBJ2-7 TRBV7-9 11 ASSPVSAYEQY
TRBD2 TRBJ2-1 TRBV20-1 13 SASVTSGSYNEQF
- TRBJ1-1 TRBV27 11 ASSLAGYTEAF
TRBD2 - TRBV20-1 14 SARDQVAGAYNEQY
TRBD2 TRBJ2-7 TRBV12-5 11 AGGYYSSYEQY
- TRBJ2-4 TRBV6-2/TRBV6-3 13 ASSYVVGAKNIQY
TRBD2 TRBJ2-1 TRBV7-9 13 ASSFLTSGRVEQF
- - TRBV10-2 12 ASSEQEWYYEQY
TRBD1 TRBJ2-1 TRBV7-3 13 ASSLTGGHYNEQF
TRBD2 TRBJ2-3 TRBV28 11 AVPGTNTDTQY
TRBD1 TRBJ2-5 TRBV20-1 13 SATSQGAYQETQY